Described below is a single T cell receptor (beta chain) sequence and its context. Its matching antigen is unknown. These data are taken from a study of T cell repertoires in cytomegalovirus infection. Study findings and constraints: Cumulative frequency of public TCR beta families picked out carriers of CMV plus the relevant HLA. Dominant in the ex vivo response were TCR beta clonotypes restricted by HLA-C and specific for CMV.

V dropped 1 base and J dropped 8 bases, with 17 bases sitting between them. The CDR3 extends over 15 amino acids. Germline V gives CDR1 MGHRA, CDR2 YSYEKL. MiXCR, run by TCRdb on the reads, gives a single entry per CDR3 protein. The repertoire holds about 770,000 distinct CDR3 sequences, with 25% to 30% as singletons. The chain has TRBV4-1 and TRBJ1-2; D unclear. The input for sequencing was cultured CD8+ T cells from PBMCs, taken from culture after CMV antigen stimulation. The receptor was isolated from a human donor in good health (CMV status not recorded). Some clones in this sample may be carry-over from other donors' samples. CDR3: CASSQAIGGLGGYTF. In DNA, the CDR3 is TGCGCCAGCAGCCAAGCTATAGGAGGATTGGGGGGCTACACCTTC.